The rows below give T cell receptor beta chains drawn from one sample of a study of OX40 agonist ivuxolimab in advanced cancers. The data were produced by immunoSEQ multiplex PCR, yet TCRdb's version contains in-frame clones alone and is incomplete. The table shows some 120,000 clones, with around 93% occurring only once. The sequencing here drew on CD4+ or CD8+ T cells sorted from blood, taken in a trial of the OX40 agonist ivuxolimab. The receptors derive from an adult with an advanced solid tumor such as melanoma, head and neck, liver or kidney cancer. The CDR3 runs from the conserved cysteine through the conserved F or W. Each record gives: D gene, J gene, V gene, clone size, CDR3 DNA, CDR3 protein. A D gene is named only where the DNA matches it firmly. Size is omitted from some rows. Given values are once, few, many or a class for expanded clones.

TRBD1	TRBJ2-7	TRBV19	-	TGTGCCAGTAGCCTCAGGCGGGACAGGGGGTCCTACGAGCAGTACTTC	CASSLRRDRGSYEQYF
-	TRBJ2-2	TRBV7-2	-	TGTGCCAGCAGCTTGAAGGGGCCTAACACCGGGGAGCTGTTTTTT	CASSLKGPNTGELFF
-	TRBJ1-5	TRBV19	-	TGTGCCAGTAGAAACACGCCGATAGGCAATCAGCCCCAGCATTTT	CASRNTPIGNQPQHF
-	TRBJ2-3	TRBV7-8	-	TGTGCCAGCAGCTTATCGCAGAGCACAGATACGCAGTATTTT	CASSLSQSTDTQYF
-	TRBJ2-1	TRBV27	-	TGTGCCAGCAGTTTCGGTTACAATGAGCAGTTCTTC	CASSFGYNEQFF
-	TRBJ2-5	TRBV18	-	TGTGCCAGCTCACCATCTAGGGAGGTGGAGACCCAGTACTTC	CASSPSREVETQYF
-	TRBJ2-3	TRBV5-1	-	TGCGCCAGCAGCTTGGCCCAGTTCACAGATACGCAGTATTTT	CASSLAQFTDTQYF
-	TRBJ2-5	TRBV6-5	-	TGTGCCAGCAGTTATCAGGGACAAGAGACCCAGTACTTC	CASSYQGQETQYF
TRBD1	TRBJ1-2	TRBV19	-	TGTGCCAGTAGTATACACAGGGGTGGCGGCTACACCTTC	CASSIHRGGGYTF
-	TRBJ2-7	TRBV6-5	-	TGTGCCAGCAGTTACGGCTTTTCCGCCTACGAGCAGTACTTC	CASSYGFSAYEQYF
-	TRBJ2-1	TRBV7-9	-	TGTGCCAGCAGCTTACGGGCCGGGGTCGATGAGCAGTTCTTC	CASSLRAGVDEQFF
TRBD2	TRBJ2-5	TRBV7-2	-	TGTGCCAGCAGCTCCCCACGGGGAGCGGGGGAGACCCAGTACTTC	CASSSPRGAGETQYF
-	TRBJ2-1	TRBV6-1	-	TGTGCCAGCAGGAAAGCCAGGGAGGTTGATGAGCAGTTCTTC	CASRKAREVDEQFF
-	TRBJ1-1	TRBV7-2	-	TGTGCCTCAAGGGGACCGAACACTGAAGCTTTCTTT	CASRGPNTEAFF
-	TRBJ2-7	TRBV6-5	once	TGTGCCAGCAGTAGAAGGGGTCTAGCCTACGAGCAGTACTTC	CASSRRGLAYEQYF
-	TRBJ2-2	TRBV7-3	-	TGTGCCAGCAGCTTGAACACCGGGGAGCTGTTTTTT	CASSLNTGELFF
-	TRBJ2-7	TRBV11-1	once	TGTGCCAGCTCCCCGGGACTCTATTACGAGCAGTACTTC	CASSPGLYYEQYF
-	TRBJ1-4	TRBV6-6	-	TGTGCCAGCAGTTACGGGGGACGGGCTGTAGAAAAACTGTTTTTT	CASSYGGRAVEKLFF
-	TRBJ1-1	TRBV6-5	-	TGTGCCAGCAGTTACTCAATCGGTGGCACTGAAGCTTTCTTT	CASSYSIGGTEAFF
-	TRBJ1-1	TRBV5-1	-	TGCGCCAGCAGCCAGCAGGGGAACACTGAAGCTTTCTTT	CASSQQGNTEAFF
-	TRBJ2-3	TRBV10-3	-	TGTGCCATCAATCAGGGGGGGCTGGGCACAGATACGCAGTATTTT	CAINQGGLGTDTQYF
-	TRBJ1-2	TRBV6-6	-	TGTGCCAGCAGCCAGGGACAACTCGATGGCTACACCTTC	CASSQGQLDGYTF
TRBD2	TRBJ2-3	TRBV27	-	TGTGCCAGCAGTTTCCGGGACTACCTAGGTACAGATACGCAGTATTTT	CASSFRDYLGTDTQYF
-	TRBJ2-7	TRBV10-3	-	TGTGCCATCAGTCAGGGGTACGAGCAGTACTTC	CAISQGYEQYF
TRBD2	TRBJ2-1	TRBV10-3	-	TGTGCCATCAGTGGAGGTTTGGGACTAGCTAACAATGAGCAGTTCTTC	CAISGGLGLANNEQFF
-	TRBJ1-1	TRBV20-1	-	TGCAGTGCCCGTCCGAACACTGAAGCTTTCTTT	CSARPNTEAFF
TRBD2	TRBJ2-1	TRBV29-1	-	TGCAGCGGTGGGACTAGCCCTGGTCAGTTCTTC	CSGGTSPGQFF
TRBD2	TRBJ2-5	TRBV5-4	-	TGTGCCAGCAGCCCCTTGGGACTAGCGGGAGAAGAGACCCAGTACTTC	CASSPLGLAGEETQYF
-	TRBJ2-1	TRBV10-3	-	TGTGCCATCAGTGTACAGGAAAATGAGCAGTTCTTC	CAISVQENEQFF
TRBD2	TRBJ2-2	TRBV7-8	-	TGTGCCAGCAGCTACAAACCGGGACTAGCGGGAGGGGTACGCACCGGGGAGCTGTTTTTT	CASSYKPGLAGGVRTGELFF
-	TRBJ2-7	TRBV6-1	-	TGTGCCAGCAGTGCTGGGGAGGTCTGGTACGAGCAGTACTTC	CASSAGEVWYEQYF
-	TRBJ1-2	TRBV30	-	TGTGCCTGGAGTCCGTTAGGGGATGGCTACACCTTC	CAWSPLGDGYTF
-	TRBJ2-1	TRBV4-2	-	TGTGCCAGCAGCCAAGGAGACATACAGTTCTTC	CASSQGDIQFF
-	TRBJ1-3	TRBV19	-	TGTGCCAGTAGTCCCCTTGTCGGCGCTCGGAACACCATATATTTT	CASSPLVGARNTIYF
TRBD2	TRBJ2-3	TRBV5-6	once	TGTGCCAGCAGCATTAGAGCGGGAGAAACAGATACGCAGTATTTT	CASSIRAGETDTQYF
-	TRBJ1-1	TRBV7-3	-	TGTGCCAGCAGCCCCGTGCAGTACACTGAAGCTTTCTTT	CASSPVQYTEAFF
-	TRBJ2-3	TRBV5-1	once	TGCGCCAGCAGCTTGGGGCTAGCGCTTGATACGCAGTATTTT	CASSLGLALDTQYF
-	TRBJ1-2	TRBV28	-	TGTGCCAGCAGTTCCGGGGGCGCATTTGGCTACACCTTC	CASSSGGAFGYTF
-	TRBJ1-1	TRBV5-1	-	TGCGCCAGCAGTCAAGGGGGCACTGAAGCTTTCTTT	CASSQGGTEAFF